These T cell receptor beta chains were read from a single sample in a study of PD-1 blockade in mismatch repair-deficient tumors. Sequencing was performed with immunoSEQ multiplex PCR; in TCRdb, only in-frame clones are kept and a portion is missing. The repertoire holds fewer than 25,000 clones, with about 80% as singletons. The sequenced sample was PBMCs, obtained 52 weeks after starting pembrolizumab. The receptor set was obtained from an adult with mismatch repair-deficient cancer. Each CDR3 is given with its conserved first and last residue. The D gene is left open where the match is weak. Clone size is stated in some rows and not others, as once, few, many or a class when expanded.

V: TRBV11-2
J: TRBJ2-2
D: NA
size: once
DNA: TGTGCCACCAAAACCAGTCTGAACACCGGGGAGCTGTTTTTT
CDR3: CATKTSLNTGELFF

V: TRBV28
J: TRBJ1-1
D: NA
size: NA
DNA: TGTGCCAGCAGTTTTAGGAACACTGAAGCTTTCTTT
CDR3: CASSFRNTEAFF

V: TRBV28
J: TRBJ1-2
D: TRBD1
size: once
DNA: TGTGCCAGCAGTTGGGACAGCCCATATGGCTACACCTTC
CDR3: CASSWDSPYGYTF

V: TRBV6-1
J: TRBJ1-5
D: TRBD1
size: NA
DNA: TGTGCCAGCAGGGGACAGTCGGTTCAGCCCCAGCATTTT
CDR3: CASRGQSVQPQHF

V: TRBV5-1
J: TRBJ2-7
D: TRBD2
size: NA
DNA: TGCGCCAGCAGACTAGCGGGCGATGAGCAGTACTTC
CDR3: CASRLAGDEQYF

V: TRBV28
J: TRBJ2-1
D: TRBD2
size: once
DNA: TGTGCCACCCTGACTAGCGGCACACCGGAGTTCTTC
CDR3: CATLTSGTPEFF

V: TRBV28
J: TRBJ1-2
D: NA
size: NA
DNA: TGTGCCAGCAGAGGACAGCGAAAGTGGGGCTACACCTTC
CDR3: CASRGQRKWGYTF

V: TRBV4-2
J: TRBJ1-5
D: NA
size: NA
DNA: TGTGCCAGCAGCATGGAACAGGGCTATAGCAATCAGCCCCAGCATTTT
CDR3: CASSMEQGYSNQPQHF

V: TRBV28
J: TRBJ1-2
D: NA
size: NA
DNA: TGTGCCAGCAGTCCCCAAGGGGGCTATGGCTACACCTTC
CDR3: CASSPQGGYGYTF

V: TRBV11-2
J: TRBJ2-7
D: TRBD2
size: NA
DNA: TGTGCCAGCAGCTTAGATCGCAGGACTAGCGGGAGAGCCTACGAGCAGTACTTC
CDR3: CASSLDRRTSGRAYEQYF

V: TRBV5-6
J: TRBJ2-3
D: NA
size: few
DNA: TGTGCCAGCAGCTTAGTTGGAGAGAGCACAGATACGCAGTATTTT
CDR3: CASSLVGESTDTQYF

V: TRBV4-1
J: TRBJ2-7
D: TRBD2
size: NA
DNA: TGCGCCAGCAGCCAAGATAGGGCTAGCGGGAAGGGGTACGAGCAGTACTTC
CDR3: CASSQDRASGKGYEQYF

V: TRBV6-6
J: TRBJ2-1
D: TRBD2
size: NA
DNA: TGTGCCAGCAGCTCGGGGGGAGGGAACTACAATGAGCAGTTCTTC
CDR3: CASSSGGGNYNEQFF

V: TRBV11-3
J: TRBJ2-7
D: NA
size: NA
DNA: TGTGCCAGCAGCTTAGTGGCAGGTACACGGGAGCAGTACTTC
CDR3: CASSLVAGTREQYF

V: TRBV5-6
J: TRBJ2-5
D: TRBD2
size: NA
DNA: TGTGCCAGCAGCAGGACTAGCGGGAGGCCCTCCCTTCAAGAGACCCAGTACTTC
CDR3: CASSRTSGRPSLQETQYF

V: TRBV7-6
J: TRBJ2-5
D: TRBD2
size: NA
DNA: TGTGCCAGCAGCGCCAGACTAGCGGGAGCATCAGAGACCCAGTACTTC
CDR3: CASSARLAGASETQYF

V: TRBV10-3
J: TRBJ2-3
D: NA
size: NA
DNA: TGTGCCACCTCCACTAGTTTCCCCGATACGCAGTATTTT
CDR3: CATSTSFPDTQYF

V: TRBV25-1
J: TRBJ2-1
D: TRBD1
size: NA
DNA: TGTGCCAGCAGTAGGTACCGAACAGGGGGCGCATCCTACAATGAGCAGTTCTTC
CDR3: CASSRYRTGGASYNEQFF

V: TRBV7-9
J: TRBJ2-7
D: TRBD1
size: few
DNA: TGTGCCAGCAGCCCCCGGGACAGGGTAGGATCGGAGGAGCAGTACTTC
CDR3: CASSPRDRVGSEEQYF

V: TRBV5-1
J: TRBJ2-3
D: NA
size: NA
DNA: TGCGCCAGCAGCTTGGGGGCTACCTCGAGCACAGATACGCAGTATTTT
CDR3: CASSLGATSSTDTQYF

V: TRBV11-3
J: TRBJ2-1
D: TRBD2
size: NA
DNA: TGTGCCAGCAGCTCCCCGGGGGGGGCGGGAGGGAGCTCCTACAATGAGCAGTTCTTC
CDR3: CASSSPGGAGGSSYNEQFF

V: TRBV28
J: TRBJ2-1
D: NA
size: NA
DNA: TGTGCCAGCAGTTTCATCGACGGGGCGGGGTGGAATGAGCAGTTCTTC
CDR3: CASSFIDGAGWNEQFF

V: TRBV5-1
J: TRBJ1-1
D: NA
size: NA
DNA: TGCGCCAGCAGCTTGGGAGGGGGGGGCACTGAAGCTTTCTTT
CDR3: CASSLGGGGTEAFF

V: TRBV5-1
J: TRBJ2-7
D: NA
size: NA
DNA: TGCGCCAGCAGCCCGGGGACTGGAATCTCCTACGAGCAGTACTTC
CDR3: CASSPGTGISYEQYF

V: TRBV5-3
J: TRBJ2-7
D: TRBD2
size: once
DNA: TGTGCCAGAAGCTCACTAGCGTACGAGCAGTACTTC
CDR3: CARSSLAYEQYF

V: TRBV2
J: TRBJ1-5
D: TRBD1
size: NA
DNA: TGTGCCAGCAACTTGGAGGGGGCGGGCAATCAGCCCCAGCATTTT
CDR3: CASNLEGAGNQPQHF

V: TRBV6-1
J: TRBJ2-1
D: NA
size: NA
DNA: TGTGCCAGCAGTGAGGCGGGAAGGTCCTACAATGAGCAGTTCTTC
CDR3: CASSEAGRSYNEQFF

V: TRBV29-1
J: TRBJ1-1
D: TRBD1
size: NA
DNA: TGCAGCGCCATATCCAGGACAGGGGACACTGAAGCTTTCTTT
CDR3: CSAISRTGDTEAFF

V: TRBV19
J: TRBJ2-2
D: NA
size: NA
DNA: TGTGCCAGTAGTATTTGGGGGGTCACCGGGGAGCTGTTTTTT
CDR3: CASSIWGVTGELFF

V: TRBV19
J: TRBJ2-4
D: NA
size: once
DNA: TGTGCCAGTAGTATAGATCGGAGGGCCGGGTCCATTCAGTACTTC
CDR3: CASSIDRRAGSIQYF

V: TRBV29-1
J: TRBJ1-2
D: TRBD1
size: NA
DNA: TGCAGCGTTGAAAGAGGGACAGGGGGTTCCTATGGCTACACCTTC
CDR3: CSVERGTGGSYGYTF

V: TRBV10-3
J: TRBJ2-7
D: NA
size: NA
DNA: TGTGCCATCAGTGAGGGTCAACCCGGCGAGCAGTACTTC
CDR3: CAISEGQPGEQYF

V: TRBV19
J: TRBJ2-7
D: NA
size: few
DNA: TGTGCCAGTAGTTCCTGGGGCCAACTTAGACCCTACGAGCAGTACTTC
CDR3: CASSSWGQLRPYEQYF

V: TRBV27
J: TRBJ2-1
D: TRBD2
size: NA
DNA: TGTGCCAGCAGTCACTCAAGCGGGGAAGCTTACAATGAGCAGTTCTTC
CDR3: CASSHSSGEAYNEQFF

V: TRBV28
J: TRBJ1-2
D: NA
size: NA
DNA: TGTGCCAGCAGTTTCCGGGACATGCTCAACGGCTACACCTTC
CDR3: CASSFRDMLNGYTF

V: TRBV7-9
J: TRBJ2-3
D: TRBD1
size: NA
DNA: TGTGCCAGCAGAAAGACAGGGGCTAGCACAGATACGCAGTATTTT
CDR3: CASRKTGASTDTQYF

V: TRBV7-8
J: TRBJ1-1
D: NA
size: NA
DNA: TGTGCCAGCAGCTTATCTTTATCCGGGGAAACTGAAGCTTTCTTT
CDR3: CASSLSLSGETEAFF

V: TRBV7-9
J: TRBJ1-1
D: NA
size: NA
DNA: TGTGCCAGCAGGCCAGACAGCTCGACTGGGGAAGCTTTCTTT
CDR3: CASRPDSSTGEAFF

V: TRBV7-2
J: TRBJ1-2
D: NA
size: NA
DNA: TGTGCCAGCACACTCTGGGGGGGACATCGGTCGGCTGGCTACACCTTC
CDR3: CASTLWGGHRSAGYTF

V: TRBV28
J: TRBJ2-7
D: NA
size: NA
DNA: TGTGCCAGCAGTCCCCCCGGCGGGATAGCCTACGAGCAGTACTTC
CDR3: CASSPPGGIAYEQYF

V: TRBV18
J: TRBJ2-7
D: TRBD2
size: NA
DNA: TGTGCCAGCTCACCACCTGCTAGCGGGGGCTACGAGCAGTACTTC
CDR3: CASSPPASGGYEQYF

V: TRBV7-9
J: TRBJ2-1
D: TRBD2
size: NA
DNA: TGTGCCAGCAGCCCCCCGGGACTAGCGGATTACAATGAGCAGTTCTTC
CDR3: CASSPPGLADYNEQFF

V: TRBV19
J: TRBJ1-1
D: TRBD1
size: NA
DNA: TGTGCCAGTAGGCCGGACAGGGACTTTGAAGCTTTCTTT
CDR3: CASRPDRDFEAFF

V: TRBV12-5
J: TRBJ1-3
D: NA
size: NA
DNA: TGTGCTAGTTCTTGGGGGGCTGGAAACACCATATATTTT
CDR3: CASSWGAGNTIYF

V: TRBV30
J: TRBJ1-2
D: TRBD1
size: NA
DNA: TGTGCCTGGGCCCCGGGGACAGGGGATAGGGGCTACACCTTC
CDR3: CAWAPGTGDRGYTF

V: TRBV7-3
J: TRBJ2-1
D: NA
size: NA
DNA: TGTGCCAGCAGCAACCAGGGGCTGACGAGCGAGCAGTTCTTC
CDR3: CASSNQGLTSEQFF

V: TRBV19
J: TRBJ1-1
D: NA
size: NA
DNA: TGTGCCAGTAGTATCTTTAGGCAGGGGCCGAGGACTGAAGCTTTCTTT
CDR3: CASSIFRQGPRTEAFF

V: TRBV5-1
J: TRBJ2-1
D: TRBD2
size: few
DNA: TGCGCCAGCAGCTTGGCCGCGGGAGGGCCCGATGAGCAGTTCTTC
CDR3: CASSLAAGGPDEQFF

V: TRBV5-1
J: TRBJ2-7
D: NA
size: few
DNA: TGCGCCAGCAGCTTGACTAGTCTCTACGAGCAGTACTTC
CDR3: CASSLTSLYEQYF

V: TRBV29-1
J: TRBJ2-3
D: TRBD2
size: NA
DNA: TGCAGCGTTTGGCCGGGACTAGCCACAGATACGCAGTATTTT
CDR3: CSVWPGLATDTQYF

V: TRBV25-1
J: TRBJ2-7
D: NA
size: NA
DNA: TGTGCCAGGGACTTGTACGAGCAGTACTTC
CDR3: CARDLYEQYF

V: TRBV19
J: TRBJ2-1
D: NA
size: NA
DNA: TGTGCCAGTACCAATCAGCGGACGAGCTCCTACAATGAGCAGTTCTTC
CDR3: CASTNQRTSSYNEQFF

V: TRBV6-5
J: TRBJ2-7
D: NA
size: NA
DNA: TGTGCCAGCAGTTACGGCGGCATCTCCTACGAGCAGTACTTC
CDR3: CASSYGGISYEQYF

V: TRBV7-9
J: TRBJ2-5
D: NA
size: NA
DNA: TGTGCCAGCAGCTCGGGATCTTATGAGACCCAGTACTTC
CDR3: CASSSGSYETQYF

V: TRBV6-1
J: TRBJ1-4
D: NA
size: NA
DNA: TGTGCCAGCAGTGGAGGGGGGGCAGGAGAAAAACTGTTTTTT
CDR3: CASSGGGAGEKLFF

V: TRBV5-4
J: TRBJ1-2
D: NA
size: NA
DNA: TGTGCCAGCAGCTTGGGGGAGGTTCGGTGGAGCTACACCTTC
CDR3: CASSLGEVRWSYTF

V: TRBV27
J: TRBJ2-1
D: NA
size: NA
DNA: TGTGCCAGCAGCCGACGGGTTTACAATGAGCAGTTCTTC
CDR3: CASSRRVYNEQFF